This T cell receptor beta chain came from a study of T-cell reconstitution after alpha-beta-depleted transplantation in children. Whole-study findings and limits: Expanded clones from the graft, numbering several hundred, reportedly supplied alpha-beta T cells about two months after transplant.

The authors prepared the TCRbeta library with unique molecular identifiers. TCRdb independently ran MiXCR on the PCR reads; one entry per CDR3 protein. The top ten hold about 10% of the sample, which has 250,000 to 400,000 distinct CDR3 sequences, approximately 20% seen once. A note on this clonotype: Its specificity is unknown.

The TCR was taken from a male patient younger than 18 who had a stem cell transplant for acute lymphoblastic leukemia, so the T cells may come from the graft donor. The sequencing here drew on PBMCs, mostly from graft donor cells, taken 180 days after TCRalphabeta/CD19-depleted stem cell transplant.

The CDR3 DNA sequence: TGTGCCAGCAGCTTAAGCCTCGCAGGCGTACCCCTCCACTTT. Protein sequence: CASSLSLAGVPLHF. The rearrangement links TRBV7-9 to TRBJ1-6, with D unclear. V was trimmed by 2 bases and J by 12 bases, leaving 14 bases between them. Looked up from germline, CDR1 is SEHNR and CDR2 is FQNEAQ (reference sequence). The CDR3 contains 14 residues.